In its sample, the clone carrying this TCR beta chain was seen many times. Its antigen is still unknown. The data stem from a study of human T cells and chemical hapten exposure. About the study: Minor volume differences among pooled libraries chiefly drove per-sample TCR yield variation.

CDR1 KGHSH and CDR2 LQKENI come from the germline V gene. The CDR3 has 14 residues. Trimming took off 3 bases at V and 4 bases at J, with 12 bases between the two ends. General study findings and limits: After DPC sensitization, TCRs above 1 in 1000 frequency showed no change.

As for time point: healthy volunteer bleed at 6 weeks. Whole blood, unfractionated, served as the material for total RNA extraction. Individual cDNA molecules had unique molecular identifiers attached to them by the library. Authors' data handling: The median was 95,638 TCRs per sample, ranging 23,224 to 690,600. MiXCR, applied by TCRdb to the RACE reads, yields one record per CDR3 protein. The V and J calls here are based on TCRdb, not the publication. The sample contains tens of thousands of distinct CDR3 sequences, about 5.5% of which appear only once. The J gene is TRBJ1-1, the V gene TRBV18; D perhaps matches TRBD1 (5 bases). Sequenced material: whole blood. The source is a human donor in good health. Some clones in this sample may be carry-over from other donors' samples. The CDR3 DNA sequence: TGTGCCAGCTCACCGGAGGGAGGGGCCACTGAAGCTTTCTTT. Translation: CASSPEGGATEAFF.